A single sample gave rise to the 2 T cell receptor beta chains below, sequenced in a study of blood T cells in healthy people across ages. PCR was performed a second time for about 7 to 12 cycles using a sample-barcoded 5' primer and a J-beta primer mix. Using its own MiXCR run on the 5' RACE reads, TCRdb lists one record per CDR3 protein. In the table there are about 670,000 distinct CDR3 sequences, 40% to 45% of which are singletons. Material for sequencing was blood. The receptors shown here come from an elderly man in good health.

The chain recombines TRBV28 with TRBJ2-1; 14 nucleotides agree with TRBD2. Trimming took 0 bases from V and 9 from J; bases not matched to a gene: 1. The CDR3 runs 15 residues. Germline loops: CDR1 MDHEN, CDR2 SYDVKM. The CDR3: CASSLWTSGRAEQFF. The CDR3 DNA sequence: TGTGCCAGCAGTTTATGGACTAGCGGGAGGGCTGAGCAGTTCTTC.

There are a few counts of this clonotype. The genes are TRBV29-1 and TRBJ2-1; 14 nucleotides agree with TRBD2. V was pared by 6 bases and J by 9 bases, with 13 bases of the junction left unmatched. There are 16 residues in the CDR3. CDR1 is SQVTM, CDR2 ANQGSEA, per germline. The DNA for the CDR3 is TGCAGCGTCTACTCCGGGACTAGCGGGAGAATGGGTGAGCAGTTCTTC. Translation: CSVYSGTSGRMGEQFF.